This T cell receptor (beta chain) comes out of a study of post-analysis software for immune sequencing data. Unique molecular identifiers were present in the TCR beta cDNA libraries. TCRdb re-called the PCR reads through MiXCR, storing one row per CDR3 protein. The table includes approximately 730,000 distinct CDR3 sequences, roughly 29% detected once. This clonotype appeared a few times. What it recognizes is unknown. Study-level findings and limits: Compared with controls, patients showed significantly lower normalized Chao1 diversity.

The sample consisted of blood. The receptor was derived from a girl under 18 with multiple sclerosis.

CDR3 protein: CASSQGLAGVENIQYF. The CDR3 DNA reads as TGTGCCAGCAGCCAAGGACTAGCGGGAGTGGAAAACATTCAGTACTTC. The chain joins TRBV3-1 to TRBJ2-4; 12 nucleotides match TRBD2. The length of the CDR3 is 16 residues. V gave up 1 base and J gave up 5 bases; unmatched junction bases: 3. Germline V gives CDR1 LGHDT, CDR2 YNNKEL (reference sequence).